This TCR beta chain was captured in a study of blood T cell repertoires in COVID-19 (dated by TCRdb to about 2020). For the study in its entirety: Collaborator samples came from the United States, Italy and Spain and covered acute and convalescent phases of COVID-19. The prospective study material was composed of cDNA or gDNA derived from T cells, B-cell-depleted T cells, or PBMCs. Deeply sampled blood TCRbeta repertoires from subjects exposed to, actively infected with, or recovered from COVID-19 were included in the dataset. The repertoires were released in a freely available public database intended as a resource for research on the immune response to SARS-CoV-2. Samples were obtained from the ongoing ImmuneRACE study (first 160 participants) and from 1,254 subjects provided by 6 global collaborators. A de-identified subject ID, COVID-19 status, age in years and sex were almost always included in the sample metadata. Where available, HLA class I and class II types were taken from metadata supplied by the sample provider and were not determined by assay-based typing.

The immunoSEQ Assay, a bias-controlled multiplex PCR, was used to amplify TCRbeta CDR3 regions from genomic DNA. The authors processed their data as follows. Within the assay, amplification of reference gene primers was used to estimate how many nucleated cells each sample contained. To quantify the absolute abundance of each unique TCRbeta CDR3 rearrangement, sequence reads were collapsed and filtered. Productive Simpson clonality was computed per sample as the square root of Simpson's diversity index over productive rearrangements. Imported from immuneACCESS, the table was reduced by TCRdb to in-frame sequences with V and J called. These copies leave out some clones; in studies compared against another copy, an unresolved V gene accounts for under half, and the cause of the remainder is not known. From that table come the V and J calls and clone size; the DNA was used to work out D and trimming. In this sample the table shows 430,000 or so clones, roughly 88% of which occur a single time. Clones ranked in the top ten supply approximately 1.5% of the sample.

Enrolling through a virtual design, the prospective study's participants ranged in age from roughly 18 to 90 years and lived across 20 to 30 United States geographic areas. Cohort assignment in the prospective study relied on participant-reported clinical history from a screening survey and a study questionnaire. Exposed participants were defined as having been in contact with someone with a PCR-confirmed or clinician-diagnosed COVID-19 case within 2 weeks of study entry. In the prospective study, mobile phlebotomists collected whole blood, serum and a nasopharyngeal or oropharyngeal swab from each participant. Additional blood draws and questionnaires over an approximately 2-month period could optionally be provided by prospective study participants. Before DNA extraction, prospective study blood samples were shipped either frozen or at room temperature. Notes on this clone: Its target antigen remains unknown. No qualities accompany the bases; no much larger clone lies one base away.

Counted from cysteine to phenylalanine, this CDR3 has 20 amino acids. Only the CDR3 DNA stays, 60 bases, in frame from base 1. CDR1 and CDR2, looked up from the germline V gene, are LGHNA and YSLEER. The germline V end is reduced by 6 bases and the J end by 1 base; junction bases left unmatched: 14. The paper's findings and limits, for the study overall: The amount of clinical and demographic metadata varied by source and participant and was provided uncurated.

The chain links TRBV4-3 with TRBJ2-1, and TRBD2 matches 14 of the central bases. Specimen: PBMCs or T cells enriched from blood (not recorded which). The receptor was isolated from a young woman who had been exposed to COVID-19. The bases read TGCGCCAGCAGTCGGATACCATCCGGGACTAGCGGGGGATCCTACAATGAGCAGTTCTTC. Translated, it reads CASSRIPSGTSGGSYNEQFF.